This entry describes one T cell receptor (beta chain). Its antigen is unidentified. Researchers amplified the TCR beta CDR3 regions from RNA transcripts. Researchers ran a first-round RT-PCR on the TCR CDR3 using the HTBI primer set. TCRdb passed the multiplex PCR reads through MiXCR, listing each CDR3 protein once. The sample lists hundreds of thousands of distinct CDR3 sequences, roughly a third occurring once. Trimming cost V 0 bases and J 7 bases; bases outside gene matches: 6. The CDR3 is made up of 16 amino acids. Germline V gene data show CDR1 as SGHKS and CDR2 as YYEKEE (reference sequence). Clinicians diagnosed patients from clinical symptoms, serum thyroxine and TRAb, thyroid ultrasound and orbital computed tomography. These data belong to a study of T cells in Graves' hyperthyroidism and ophthalmopathy. Findings of the study overall: Most thyroid clonotypes expanded above 0.001 were also detected in blood.

The source material was blood. This sequence joins TRBV5-5 and TRBJ2-2; 10 bases match TRBD2. The receptor comes from a woman aged 40 to 49 with Graves' hyperthyroidism. The CDR3 protein is CASSLDLAGEGGELFF. CDR3 nucleotides: TGTGCCAGCAGCTTGGATCTAGCGGGAGAGGGCGGGGAGCTGTTTTTT.